The rows below give T cell receptor beta chains drawn from one sample of a study of blood T cell repertoires in COVID-19. Only in-frame clones appear in the TCRdb table, and some are missing; sequencing was by immunoSEQ multiplex PCR. This table holds approximately 350,000 clones, around 87% found once. Sequencing input: peripheral blood. All receptors come from a woman aged 45-60 years with COVID-19, enrolled during active disease. Both conserved end residues are part of each CDR3. D genes are given only for firm matches. Not all rows give a size; the values are once, few, many and, for expanded clones, a class.

size	V	D	J	DNA	CDR3
-	TRBV6-2/TRBV6-3	-	TRBJ2-7	TGTGCCAGCAGTTACTCAGCGGGTGCCTACGAGCAGTACTTC	CASSYSAGAYEQYF
-	TRBV19	-	TRBJ1-2	TGTGCCAGTAGTTTTGGCTTTAACTATGGCTACACCTTC	CASSFGFNYGYTF
-	TRBV19	-	TRBJ2-2	TGTGCCAGTAGTATAGCCAGGGCGAACACCGGGGAGCTGTTTTTT	CASSIARANTGELFF
-	TRBV14	-	TRBJ1-6	TGTGCCAGCAGCCAGGGAGCACCCCTCCACTTT	CASSQGAPLHF
-	TRBV28	TRBD1	TRBJ1-4	TGTGCCAGCAGTTCCCGACAGGGGCGCAGATGGGAACTGTTTTTT	CASSSRQGRRWELFF
few	TRBV21-1	-	TRBJ2-7	TGTGCCAGCAGCGGGACCCGGGACAGGTACTACGAGCAGTACTTC	CASSGTRDRYYEQYF
-	TRBV29-1	TRBD2	TRBJ2-3	TGCAGCGTTGGTGTAGGACTAGCGAGTACAGATACGCAGTATTTT	CSVGVGLASTDTQYF
once	TRBV28	TRBD1	TRBJ1-1	TGTGCCAGCAAGTCTCAGGGGGCTGGAGTCGAAGCTTTCTTT	CASKSQGAGVEAFF
-	TRBV29-1	TRBD2	TRBJ2-1	TGCAGCGTTTTGGGCGGTCTAGCGGGAGACTACAATGAGCAGTTCTTC	CSVLGGLAGDYNEQFF
once	TRBV5-6	TRBD2	TRBJ2-7	TGTGCCAGCAGCTTGGCGGCTAGCGGGTCCCACGAGCAGTACTTC	CASSLAASGSHEQYF
-	TRBV5-1	TRBD1	TRBJ1-1	TGCGCCAGCAGCACAGGGGGTCTGACTGAAGCTTTCTTT	CASSTGGLTEAFF
few	TRBV27	-	TRBJ2-1	TGTGCCAGCACCCCAGGGTTCTCCTATGAGCAGTTCTTC	CASTPGFSYEQFF
-	TRBV9	-	TRBJ1-1	TGTGCCAGCAGCGTAGCCCAACATGACACTGAAGCTTTCTTT	CASSVAQHDTEAFF
-	TRBV7-8	-	TRBJ1-2	TGTGCCAGCAGCTTAGATTCATGGAGAGGCCCGCAGAGTGGCTACACCTTC	CASSLDSWRGPQSGYTF
once	TRBV4-1	TRBD2	TRBJ2-5	TGCGCCAGCAGCCTACCTCTAGCGGACGACCCCCAAGAGACCCAGTACTTC	CASSLPLADDPQETQYF
-	TRBV29-1	-	TRBJ1-1	TGCAGCGTCCATTCACAGGGAATATTCACTGAAGCTTTCTTT	CSVHSQGIFTEAFF
-	TRBV3-1/TRBV3-2	TRBD1	TRBJ2-7	TGTGCCAGCAGCCAATCGGGACAGGGGGCGTACGAGCAGTACTTC	CASSQSGQGAYEQYF
-	TRBV5-1	-	TRBJ2-7	TGCGCCAGCAGCTATGAAGTATCGAGCGAGCAGTACTTC	CASSYEVSSEQYF
-	TRBV19	-	TRBJ2-2	TGTGCCAGTAGTATCCGACATGGAGGGTCGGGGGAGCTGTTTTTT	CASSIRHGGSGELFF
-	TRBV4-3	-	TRBJ1-5	TGCGCCAGCAGCCAAGAGAGAGGAAATCAGCCCCAGCATTTT	CASSQERGNQPQHF
-	TRBV7-2	-	TRBJ2-5	TGTGCCAGCAGCTTAGCACTACGTGTGGAGACCCAGTACTTC	CASSLALRVETQYF
-	TRBV11-2	-	TRBJ2-5	TGTGCCAGCAGCTTAGATCACGTAGGGGCGAACCAAGAGACCCAGTACTTC	CASSLDHVGANQETQYF
-	TRBV2	-	TRBJ2-2	TGTGCCAGCAGACGGGACTTCACCGGGGAGCTGTTTTTT	CASRRDFTGELFF
-	TRBV5-1	-	TRBJ1-3	TGCGCCAGCAGCTTGGATAGCGGGGGTAGAAACACCATATATTTT	CASSLDSGGRNTIYF